Presented here are 30 T cell receptor beta chains from one specimen sequenced in a study of T cells after yellow fever vaccination. Each CDR3 protein gets one entry after TCRdb re-called the 5' RACE reads with MiXCR. The repertoire holds about 200,000 distinct CDR3 sequences, with approximately 3% as singletons. The material sequenced was CD4+ T cells sorted from PBMCs, taken 10 days after the yellow fever booster vaccination. The receptors were sampled from a man aged 18 to 29 who received the YFV17D yellow fever vaccine.

This clonotype was found many times. This rearrangement joins TRBV5-1 to TRBJ2-5; TRBD2 agrees at 12 bases. V lost 9 bases and J lost 5; bases outside the gene matches: 11. Germline V gene data show CDR1 as SGHRS and CDR2 as YFSETQ. The length of the CDR3 is 15 residues. The CDR3 DNA follows: TGCGCCACCCGGACTAGCGGGGAGTCCGGCGAGACCCAGTACTTC. This codes for CATRTSGESGETQYF.

Many counts were recorded for this clonotype. The V gene is TRBV10-3, the J gene TRBJ1-5; D unclear. Trimming removed 4 bases at V and 0 bases at J, with 10 bases between. This CDR3 contains 15 residues. Germline lookup yields CDR1 ENHRY and CDR2 SYGVKD. The CDR3 sequence is CAISADLNSNQPQHF. In nucleotides, the CDR3 is TGTGCCATCAGTGCAGACCTAAATAGCAATCAGCCCCAGCATTTT.

This clonotype came up a few times. This chain joins TRBV20-1 and TRBJ1-5; possibly TRBD1 for D (6 bases). V was clipped by 5 bases and J by 7 bases, with 12 bases between them. This CDR3 contains 12 residues. Germline CDR1 DFQATT, CDR2 SNEGSKA (reference sequence). The CDR3 nucleotides read TGCAGTGCTTCAGGGGTTCGGCAGCCCCAGCATTTT. It specifies CSASGVRQPQHF.

The genes are TRBV18 and TRBJ1-1, with 7 bases aligning to TRBD1. The CDR3 contains 17 residues. Germline values: CDR1 KGHSH, CDR2 LQKENI. The ends lost 2 bases at V and 6 bases at J; junction bases unmatched: 15. CDR3 in amino acids: CASSPTQQGTLGSEAFF. CDR3 nucleotide sequence: TGTGCCAGCTCACCAACCCAACAGGGGACCCTAGGGTCTGAAGCTTTCTTT.

This clonotype was observed a handful of times. This chain connects TRBV30 to TRBJ2-3; no reliable D call. This CDR3 contains 16 residues. Looked up from germline, CDR1 is GTSNPN and CDR2 is SVGIG (reference sequence). The ends were cut back, 0 bases at V and 6 bases at J, with 19 bases in the middle. Written as DNA, the CDR3 is TGTGCCTGGAGTGTACCCCCCCTATTGTCCGGGGATACGCAGTATTTT. It encodes CAWSVPPLLSGDTQYF.

This clonotype showed up just a few times. The rearrangement joins TRBV20-1 to TRBJ1-2; D possibly corresponds to TRBD1 (5 bases). Germline CDR1 and CDR2: DFQATT and SNEGSKA (reference sequence). V was trimmed by 6 bases and J by 2 bases, leaving 16 bases between them. CDR3 length equals 14 residues. CDR3 protein: CSARGIVFNYGYTF. Written as DNA, the CDR3 is TGCAGTGCGCGGGGGATCGTTTTCAACTATGGCTACACCTTC.

The rearrangement links TRBV29-1 to TRBJ2-1; no reliable D call. There are 12 residues in the CDR3. V dropped 3 bases and J dropped 4 bases, with 7 bases sitting between them. Per germline, CDR1 SQVTM and CDR2 ANQGSEA. This CDR3 is CSVDHPYNEQFF. The CDR3 nucleotides are TGCAGCGTTGACCACCCTTACAATGAGCAGTTCTTC.

This clonotype showed up just a few times. The rearrangement links TRBV5-6 to TRBJ2-7, with 8 bases aligning to TRBD2. This CDR3 is built from 16 residues. The V segment lost 3 bases and the J segment 0 bases; nucleotides outside the gene matches: 8. Germline V gene lookup returns CDR1 SGHDT and CDR2 YYEEEE. The CDR3 loop reads CASSSWTSKISYEQYF. In DNA, the CDR3 is TGTGCCAGCAGCTCATGGACTAGCAAAATCTCCTACGAGCAGTACTTC.

CDR3 bases: TGTGCCACCAGAAGGGCAGGGGGCCTCTCCCAAAGCTCCTACAATGAGCAGTTCTTC. Translating gives CATRRAGGLSQSSYNEQFF. J is TRBJ2-1 and V is TRBV6-2 or TRBV6-3; 8 bases are a match to TRBD1. Germline loops: CDR1 MNHEY, CDR2 SVGEGT. Trimming at V came to 10 bases and at J to 0 bases, leaving 20 bases not matched to a gene. CDR3 length: 19 residues.

The V gene is TRBV18, the J gene TRBJ2-2; D uncertain. Trimming shortened V by 3 bases and J by 4 bases, and 12 bases separated the two germline ends. The CDR3 spans 15 residues. CDR1 and CDR2 from the germline V gene are KGHSH and LQKENI. The CDR3 here is CASSPPAFATGELFF. As DNA, the CDR3 is TGTGCCAGCTCACCTCCAGCTTTCGCCACCGGGGAGCTGTTTTTT.

This clonotype appeared many times. V gene TRBV20-1 combines with J gene TRBJ1-4, with D unresolved. In germline, CDR1 is DFQATT, CDR2 SNEGSKA (reference sequence). There are 12 residues in the CDR3. Trimming cost V 4 bases and J 3 bases, with 6 bases left between them. Here the CDR3 reads CSATGSNEKLFF. CDR3 in DNA: TGCAGTGCTACGGGGTCTAATGAAAAACTGTTTTTT.

The rearrangement uses TRBV7-2 and TRBJ2-3; 10 bases line up with TRBD2. The CDR3 contains 15 residues. Germline V gene lookup returns CDR1 SGHTA and CDR2 FQGNSA. The J segment lost 3 bases and the V segment lost 5 bases, leaving 5 bases of the junction unmatched. CDR3 coding DNA: TGTGCCAGCAGCACTAGCGGGATGGGAACAGATACGCAGTATTTT. The encoded protein is CASSTSGMGTDTQYF.

This clonotype came up a few times. The gene calls are TRBV5-4 and TRBJ1-5; 7 bases agree with TRBD1. The CDR3 has 15 residues. The germline V gene has CDR1 SGHNT and CDR2 YYREEE (reference sequence). The ends lost 3 bases at V and 7 bases at J; junction bases unmatched: 10. CDR3 in amino acids: CASSSGGQLPQPQHF. The CDR3, as DNA: TGTGCCAGCAGCTCCGGGGGACAGTTACCGCAGCCCCAGCATTTT. Based on the CDR3 plus reference TRBV5-4 and TRBJ1-5, the full variable domain is ETGVTQSPTHLIKTRGQQVTLRCSSQSGHNTVSWYQQALGQGPQFIFQYYREEENGRGNFPPRFSGLQFPNYSSELNVNALELDDSALYLCASSSGGQLPQPQHFGDGTRLSIL.

This clonotype has at least ten counts. CDR3 nucleotide sequence: TGTGCCAGCAGCTGGGAGCCGGGACGCGGGGGGGAGACCCAGTACTTC. Translated, it gives CASSWEPGRGGETQYF. The V call is TRBV7-8, the J call TRBJ2-5; TRBD2 matches at 8 bases. V lost 4 bases, J lost 5 bases, and 12 bases stayed unmatched. This CDR3 has 16 amino acids. Germline values: CDR1 SGHVS, CDR2 FQNEAQ.

This clonotype has just a few counts. The V gene is TRBV9, the J gene TRBJ1-2; 10 bases line up with TRBD1. CDR3 length: 17 residues. Trimming at V came to 4 bases and at J to 4 bases, leaving 13 bases not matched to a gene. Germline V gives CDR1 SGDLS, CDR2 YYNGEE. CDR3 in amino acids: CASSQDWTGGLLYGYTF. DNA of the CDR3: TGTGCCAGCAGCCAAGATTGGACAGGGGGATTGCTCTATGGCTACACCTTC.

A few counts support this clonotype. The V gene is TRBV2, the J gene TRBJ2-6; 11 bases match TRBD1. CDR1 is SNHLY, CDR2 FYNNEI, per germline. V was clipped by 8 bases and J by 2 bases; unmatched bases: 8. This CDR3 comprises 17 residues. The CDR3 reads CASFPGTGGPGANVLTF. CDR3 DNA: TGTGCCAGCTTTCCCGGGACAGGGGGACCTGGGGCCAACGTCCTGACTTTC.

CDR3 sequence reads: CASSLVGGVYTEAFF. CDR3 nucleotides: TGTGCCAGCAGCTTAGTGGGAGGGGTGTACACTGAAGCTTTCTTT. V and J are TRBV7-2 and TRBJ1-1, with D possibly matching TRBD1 (5 bases). Per the germline V gene, CDR1 is SGHTA and CDR2 is FQGNSA. The V end was cut by 1 base, the J end by 3 bases, with 12 bases between. CDR3 size: 15 residues.

This clonotype showed up many times. V and J are TRBV3-1 and TRBJ2-7; possible D gene TRBD2, 7 bases. V lost 3 bases and J lost 6, with 21 bases in between. Germline CDR1 LGHDT, CDR2 YNNKEL (reference sequence). This CDR3 contains 16 residues. CDR3 residues: CASSHEGGLGSSEQYF. CDR3 nucleotide sequence: TGTGCCAGCAGCCATGAGGGGGGGCTCGGATCCAGCGAGCAGTACTTC.

This clonotype has just a few counts. CDR3 protein: CSARGDSLHF. The CDR3 nucleotides are TGCAGTGCTAGAGGAGACAGCCTCCACTTT. The chain combines TRBV20-1 with TRBJ1-6; tentative D call: TRBD1 (5 bases). V was clipped by 1 base and J by 15 bases, with 7 bases between them. The germline V gene has CDR1 DFQATT and CDR2 SNEGSKA (reference sequence). This CDR3 contains 10 residues.

This clonotype was observed many times. The J gene is TRBJ2-1, the V gene TRBV4-1, with TRBD2 identical over 15 bases. CDR3 size: 18 residues. Germline trimming cut 5 bases from V and 2 bases from J; bases unmatched to any gene: 7. Per the germline V gene, CDR1 is MGHRA and CDR2 is YSYEKL. The CDR3 region is CASSGGLAGGNPYNEQFF. Here the CDR3 DNA reads TGCGCCAGCAGCGGGGGACTAGCGGGGGGTAACCCCTACAATGAGCAGTTCTTC.

This clonotype has a count of ten or more. The CDR3 loop is CASSLEGVGEQYF. CDR3 nucleotide sequence: TGCGCCAGCAGCTTGGAGGGGGTCGGCGAGCAGTACTTC. The chain links TRBV5-1 to TRBJ2-7, with D possibly being TRBD1 (6 bases). The CDR3 is 13 residues long. The V and J ends lost 0 bases and 6 bases respectively, with 10 bases between them. Germline loops: CDR1 SGHRS, CDR2 YFSETQ.

This clonotype appeared many times. V is TRBV5-1 and J is TRBJ2-4; TRBD1 aligns across 8 bases. The germline CDR1 and CDR2 sequences are SGHRS and YFSETQ. The CDR3 consists of 13 residues. The V and J ends lost 5 bases and 5 bases, in that order; junction bases with no gene match: 3. The CDR3 sequence: CASRMGQENIQYF. Written as DNA, the CDR3 is TGCGCCAGCAGAATGGGACAGGAAAACATTCAGTACTTC.

Many counts were recorded for this clonotype. The chain recombines TRBV4-2 with TRBJ1-2, with D uncertain. CDR3 length: 15 amino acids. CDR1 is LGHNA, CDR2 YNFKEQ, per germline. Trimming left V 0 bases short and J 8 bases short, with 16 bases between. The CDR3 sequence is CASSQDKGAGRGYTF. CDR3 in DNA: TGTGCCAGCAGCCAAGATAAAGGTGCGGGAAGGGGCTACACCTTC.

In its sample, this clonotype was seen many times. V usage is TRBV14 and J usage is TRBJ2-2, with 7 nucleotides matching TRBD1. The CDR3 is 18 amino acids. Losses at the gene ends were 2 bases for V and 2 bases for J; bases not matched to a gene: 11. Germline values: CDR1 SGHDN, CDR2 FVKESK. The CDR3, as DNA: TGTGCCAGCAGCCAATTACAGGGGATATCCCCCAACACCGGGGAGCTGTTTTTT. Its protein product is CASSQLQGISPNTGELFF.

This clonotype was found many times. The V and J genes are TRBV6-6 and TRBJ2-7; D gene unclear. V was shortened by 3 bases and J by 0 bases, with 3 bases between the two germline ends. The CDR3 is 12 residues long. Germline V gene lookup returns CDR1 MNHNY and CDR2 SVGAGI (reference sequence). As DNA, the CDR3 is TGTGCCAGCAGTTATGTCTCCTACGAGCAGTACTTC. It translates to CASSYVSYEQYF.

At least ten counts were recorded for this clonotype. The chain joins TRBV15 to TRBJ1-1; TRBD1 matches 9 bases. J was trimmed by 5 bases and V by 0 bases; bases with no gene match: 4. This CDR3 is 15 amino acids long. Per germline, CDR1 LNHNV and CDR2 YYDKDF (reference sequence). The CDR3 DNA reads TGTGCCACCAGCAGAGATCTCGGACAGGGGACTGAAGCTTTCTTT. This gives the protein CATSRDLGQGTEAFF. The full variable domain, with the rest looked up from reference TRBV15 and TRBJ1-1, is DAMVIQNPRYQVTQFGKPVTLSCSQTLNHNVMYWYQQKSSQAPKLLFHYYDKDFNNEADTPDNFQSRRPNTSFCFLDIRSPGLGDTAMYLCATSRDLGQGTEAFFGQGTRLTVV.

This clonotype was counted ten times or more. This chain connects TRBV20-1 to TRBJ2-1; 7 bases agree with TRBD1. V gave up 3 bases and J gave up 2 bases; unmatched junction bases: 22. The length of the CDR3 is 20 residues. Germline V lookup: CDR1 DFQATT, CDR2 SNEGSKA (reference sequence). This CDR3 is CSASAQGVRSGNNAYNEQFF. In DNA form, the CDR3 reads TGCAGTGCTAGTGCCCAGGGGGTGCGTTCTGGGAACAATGCCTACAATGAGCAGTTCTTC.

The J gene is TRBJ2-7, the V gene TRBV20-1, with 8 bases matching TRBD2. Germline loops: CDR1 DFQATT, CDR2 SNEGSKA (reference sequence). The junction had 11 bases not matched to a gene; V was cut back by 1 base and J by 3 bases. CDR3 length equals 16 residues. CDR3 loop: CSARAGGGAGRYEQYV. Here the CDR3 DNA reads TGCAGTGCTAGAGCGGGGGGGGGCGCGGGGCGCTACGAGCAGTACGTC.

This clonotype was counted at least ten times. The chain recombines TRBV5-1 with TRBJ1-5, with 8 positions matching TRBD1. The CDR3 runs 13 residues. Trimming removed 4 bases from V and 7 bases from J; junction bases left unmatched: 4. Germline-derived CDR1 and CDR2 are SGHRS and YFSETQ. Here the CDR3 DNA reads TGCGCCAGCAGCCCGACAGGGGCGCAGCCCCAGCATTTT. This sequence encodes CASSPTGAQPQHF.

This clonotype was seen a handful of times. V and J are TRBV4-1 and TRBJ2-1; D is undetermined. The CDR3 covers 14 residues. The germline gives CDR1 MGHRA, CDR2 YSYEKL. V lost 0 bases to trimming and J lost 13 bases, with 16 bases between them. For the CDR3, the DNA is TGCGCCAGCAGCCAAGATACGGCTAAAAGGAACCAGTTCTTC. The encoded protein is CASSQDTAKRNQFF.